The 19 T cell receptor beta chains below were found in one sample sequenced in a study of T cell repertoires in cytomegalovirus infection. TCRdb passed the reads through MiXCR, listing each CDR3 protein once. The sample comprises about 450,000 distinct CDR3 sequences, about a third of which are singletons, and around 13% rests with the top ten. The specimen was PBMCs. The origin of the receptors is a human donor in good health (CMV status not recorded). Some clones in this sample may be carry-over from other donors' samples.

This clonotype was found many times. The chain employs TRBV7-9 and TRBJ1-4; D unresolved. The germline CDR1 and CDR2 sequences are SEHNR and FQNEAQ (reference sequence). The CDR3 spans 11 residues. V lost 5 bases to trimming and J lost 8 bases, with 6 bases between them. CDR3 nucleotide sequence: TGTGCCAGCAGCCGAAACGAAAAACTGTTTTTT. It translates to CASSRNEKLFF.

There are many counts of this clonotype. V and J are TRBV6-1 and TRBJ2-3; no definite D call. CDR1 is MNHNS, CDR2 SASEGT, per germline. This CDR3 spans 12 amino acids. V was pared by 8 bases and J by 4 bases, with 10 bases between. The CDR3 DNA is TGTGCCAGCCATAATGGGGCAGATACGCAGTATTTT. The encoded protein is CASHNGADTQYF.

The V gene is TRBV12-3 or TRBV12-4, the J gene TRBJ2-3, with TRBD2 matching 7 bases. The V and J ends lost 3 bases and 3 bases, in that order; junction bases with no gene match: 12. The length of the CDR3 is 17 residues. Here the CDR3 reads CASSFFIGGGITDTQYF. The CDR3 region has the DNA TGTGCCAGCAGTTTTTTTATTGGGGGGGGGATTACAGATACGCAGTATTTT.

Concerning this clonotype itself: This may be a read error, as it is one base from a much larger clone. The V and J genes are TRBV7-6 and TRBJ1-4, with D possibly matching TRBD1 (6 bases). V was shortened by 8 bases and J by 3 bases, with 13 bases between the two germline ends. The CDR3 consists of 14 residues. Germline-derived CDR1 and CDR2 are SGHVS and FNYEAQ. The CDR3 reads CASGYRVANEKLFF. The CDR3 DNA follows: TGTGCCAGCGGTTACAGGGTGGCTAATGAAAAACTGTTTTTT.

This sequence joins TRBV5-5 and TRBJ1-1, with 8 bases that match TRBD1. This CDR3 has 14 residues. The trim removed 5 bases at V and 1 base at J, leaving 4 bases unmatched. Germline-derived CDR1 and CDR2 are SGHKS and YYEKEE (reference sequence). DNA of the CDR3: TGTGCCAGCAGGGGAGGGACAGGGAACACTGAAGCTTTCTTT. Protein product: CASRGGTGNTEAFF.

As concerns this clonotype: This may stem from a read error, because a much larger clone lies one nucleotide away. The chain recombines TRBV7-2 with TRBJ2-5; 11 nucleotides match TRBD1. Germline assignment: CDR1 SGHTA and CDR2 FQGNSA. This CDR3 is 16 amino acids long. The CDR3, as DNA: TGTGCCAGCAGTTTTTGGGCGGGACAGGGGGAAGAGACCCATTACTTC. Protein sequence: CASSFWAGQGEETHYF.

A few counts support this clonotype. This chain connects TRBV28 to TRBJ1-3, with D unclear. With 4 bases removed from V and 0 bases from J, the gap between germline ends came to 13 bases. Germline lookup yields CDR1 MDHEN and CDR2 SYDVKM. This CDR3 is 16 amino acids long. The CDR3 loop is CASSSYSPSSGNTIYF. The CDR3 bases are TGTGCCAGCAGTTCGTACAGTCCCAGCTCTGGAAACACCATATATTTT.

This clonotype was seen more than once but under ten times. The chain has TRBV9 and TRBJ1-6; the D is unclear. V was cut by 2 bases and J by 3 bases, with 15 bases left in between. The length of the CDR3 is 17 residues. Germline-derived CDR1 and CDR2 are SGDLS and YYNGEE. CDR3 in amino acids: CASSVGRETYYNSPLHF. CDR3 nucleotide sequence: TGTGCCAGCAGCGTCGGTAGAGAGACTTACTATAATTCACCCCTCCACTTT.

This chain joins TRBV7-9 and TRBJ2-2; the D gene is possibly TRBD2 (5 bases). Germline V gene sequence: CDR1 SEHNR, CDR2 FQNEAQ (reference sequence). The CDR3 length is 14 residues. Trimming stripped 5 bases from V and 5 bases from J, with 12 bases between. The CDR3 here is CASSLNPGTGELFF. CDR3 nucleotide sequence: TGTGCCAGCAGCCTAAATCCGGGGACCGGGGAGCTGTTTTTT.

This clonotype was seen many times. J is TRBJ2-5 and V is TRBV7-6; D is ambiguous. CDR1 is SGHVS, CDR2 FNYEAQ, per germline. This CDR3 region has 12 residues. Trimming took off 5 bases at V and 7 bases at J, with 11 bases between the two ends. CDR3 in amino acids: CASSHKSGTQYF. In nucleotides, the CDR3 is TGTGCCAGCAGCCATAAGTCGGGGACCCAGTACTTC.

The V call is TRBV6-6, the J call TRBJ1-4, with no clear D. The CDR3 length is 12 residues. Germline V CDR1 and CDR2: MNHNY, SVGAGI (reference sequence). The V and J ends lost 8 bases and 7 bases respectively, with 11 bases between them. CDR3 residues: CASWAGGEKLFF. The CDR3 bases are TGTGCCAGCTGGGCCGGCGGTGAAAAACTGTTTTTT.

Worth noting for this clonotype: One end of the junction does not line up with germline, which may come from a read error. The chain couples TRBV4-3 to TRBJ1-3; D remains ambiguous. Germline V CDR1 and CDR2: LGHNA, YSLEER. The CDR3 totals 14 residues. DNA for the CDR3: TGCGCCAGCATCCAAGAACTGGCCCGCGACACCATTTATTTT. Translating gives CASIQELARDTIYF.

V gene TRBV7-9 combines with J gene TRBJ2-2; D unresolved. Germline V gene sequence: CDR1 SEHNR, CDR2 FQNEAQ (reference sequence). There are 14 residues in the CDR3. V lost 1 base and J lost 6, with 9 bases in between. The CDR3 bases are TGTGCCAGCAGCTTAGATGAATGGCCCGGGGAGCTGTTTTTT. This sequence encodes CASSLDEWPGELFF.

This clonotype has at least ten counts. This chain joins TRBV7-2 and TRBJ1-2; TRBD1 might be the D (5 bases). This CDR3 region has 16 residues. CDR1 and CDR2 (germline): SGHTA, FQGNSA. Trimming stripped 0 bases from V and 2 bases from J, with 13 bases between. The CDR3 region has the DNA TGTGCCAGCAGCTTAGCGCAGGGAGGGAAGAACTATGGCTACACCTTC. The encoded protein is CASSLAQGGKNYGYTF.

This chain links TRBV20-1 with TRBJ2-7; D perhaps matches TRBD2 (6 bases). Germline V gene lookup returns CDR1 DFQATT and CDR2 SNEGSKA (reference sequence). The CDR3 runs 15 residues. V dropped 3 bases and J dropped 0 bases, with 15 bases sitting between them. CDR3 amino acids: CSASERLVPSYEQYF. The DNA for the CDR3 is TGCAGTGCTAGTGAGAGACTAGTCCCCTCCTACGAGCAGTACTTC.

Remarks on this clonotype: A single base separates this from a much larger clone, so it may be a read error. The chain carries TRBV4-1 and TRBJ2-5, with TRBD2 matching 10 bases. CDR1 MGHRA and CDR2 YSYEKL come from the germline V gene. CDR3 length: 17 amino acids. The V gene end was trimmed by 5 bases and the J gene end by 0 bases; junction bases not matched to a gene: 9. The CDR3 protein is CASSKYSGLADQETQYF. CDR3 bases: TGCGCCAGCAGCAAATACTCCGGACTAGCGGACCAAGAGACCCAGTACTTC.

J is TRBJ2-7 and V is TRBV6-1, with TRBD1 matching over 7 bases. V gave up 6 bases and J gave up 4 bases; unmatched junction bases: 6. Germline V lookup: CDR1 MNHNS, CDR2 SASEGT. The length of the CDR3 is 13 residues. This CDR3 is CASSADRTYEQYF. The DNA for the CDR3 is TGTGCCAGCAGCGCGGACAGGACTTACGAGCAGTACTTC.

There are a few counts of this clonotype. The rearrangement links TRBV19 to TRBJ2-5; 9 bases line up with TRBD1. This CDR3 contains 16 residues. CDR1 and CDR2 (germline): LNHDA, SQIVND (reference sequence). V lost 4 bases, J lost 4 bases, and 10 bases stayed unmatched. The CDR3 reads CASSTIGTGRRETQYF. Written as DNA, the CDR3 is TGTGCCAGTAGTACGATCGGGACAGGGAGAAGAGAGACCCAGTACTTC.

A few counts support this clonotype. The rearrangement joins TRBV2 to TRBJ2-3, with TRBD2 as a possible D gene (5 bases). Trimming took off 6 bases at V and 0 bases at J, with 13 bases between the two ends. The CDR3 is 15 amino acids. Germline V CDR1 and CDR2: SNHLY, FYNNEI. CDR3 coding DNA: TGTGCCAGCAGGAGGGTCAAGACTAGCACAGATACGCAGTATTTT. Translating gives CASRRVKTSTDTQYF.